This T cell receptor (beta chain) appears in the sequencing data of a study of beta chain features in type 1 diabetes (dated by TCRdb to 2016 to 2019). As for the study more broadly: Patients and healthy donors did not differ in mean age, gender distribution, total cell number or subset yield. A total of some 100,000,000 sorted cells were examined across all samples, and a strong correlation was observed between cell number per subset and RNA yield. Regulatory and stem cell-like memory subsets were isolated from only 8 patients and about 8 healthy donors, whereas naive and central memory subsets came from all 30 or so donors. The study compared TCRB repertoires of sorted circulating CD4+ T cell subsets between recently diagnosed type 1 diabetes patients and matched healthy donors. Paper-wide results and their limitations: Because cDNA rather than genomic DNA was sequenced, highly expressing activated cells could have been over-represented, although no difference in activation and CD3 levels was found between groups. PCR may preferentially amplify shorter templates, but because patient and control samples were amplified and corrected together, any resulting skew would affect both groups equally. Because the HLA sub-analyses included only small numbers of individuals, any influence of HLA type on TCRB rearrangement was left unresolved. At VDJ recombination sites, type 1 diabetes patients had fewer insertions and more deleted nucleotides, which implies abnormalities in thymic rearrangement. A moderate but significant shortening of TCRB CDR3 length was observed in type 1 diabetes patients in all four CD4+ subsets. Naive, central memory and regulatory TCRB repertoires appeared to be more alike among patients than among healthy donors.

The entire isolated RNA was reverse transcribed using the High Capacity cDNA Reverse Transcription Kit, and thus expressed TCRB transcripts were sequenced. Deep immunoSEQ sequencing was performed on naive, central memory and regulatory T cell samples, with an average of about 3.57 million total reads per sample. Sorted cells were lysed in RLT buffer and RNA was extracted with DNase-treated RNeasy Micro or Mini kits, depending on cell number. Each cell subset was processed separately to prevent cross-contamination, with patient and healthy donor samples processed together. The immunoSEQ multiplex PCR was used to amplify TCRB sequences from cDNA, generating 87-bp fragments that spanned the CDR3 region. Sequencing of the amplicons was done on the Illumina HiSeq platform. The original methods were these. PCR bias was corrected computationally using synthetic template baselines, and reads within Hamming distance 2 were collapsed, with unmergeable singletons discarded. Reads were aligned against IMGT so that V, D and J genes, CDR3 length and insertions or deletions at six rearrangement sites could be assigned. Within each subset, clonotype counts were normalized to the number of sorted cells before true diversity and Gini coefficients were calculated with the tcR R package. The overlap coefficient, calculated on TCRB nucleotide sequences, was used to measure repertoire sharing. Out-of-frame TCRB sequences from naive cells were analyzed to stand in for the pre-selection repertoire. Drawn from immuneACCESS, this table holds only the in-frame rearrangements with V and J called that TCRdb kept. Clones are partly lost; checked studies trace under half to an unresolved V gene and leave the rest unexplained. The V and J calls and the clone size are those of that table, but D and trimming were determined from the DNA. The sample table shows some 330,000 clones, and over 9.5% are seen once. 0.01% of the sample belongs to the ten largest clones.

From each donor, a single peripheral blood sample of around 120 mL on average was drawn into heparinised tubes. A BD FACSAria II was used to sort naive, central memory, regulatory and stem cell-like memory CD4+ T cells with a panel that included CD45RO, CCR7, CD25, CD127, CD95 and CD27. Every sorted population had a purity above 95%. PBMCs were separated immediately by Lymphoprep density gradient centrifugation and were stained directly, without being cultured. So that batch effects would be minimized, each experiment stained and sorted samples in pairs, pairing one healthy donor with one patient. From the cysteine up to the phenylalanine, the CDR3 has a length of 12 residues. The retained sequence is limited to the CDR3, 36 bases, with the frame set at the first base. V is reduced by 6 bases and J by 5 bases, leaving a spacing of 9 bases between them. The germline V gene (reference sequence) gives CDR1 as MNHNY and CDR2 as SVGAGI.

Worth noting for this clone: Its recognized antigen is unknown. The record has no base qualities; no much larger clone is one base away. Other nucleotide sequences in the sample specify the same CDR3.

The receptor was derived from a young woman with type 1 diabetes. The V and J genes are TRBV6-6 and TRBJ2-3; a weak D assignment points to TRBD2 (5 bases agree). Sample: naive CD4+ T cells from blood. According to the study, the label for this sample's cell subset or site signals: true naive CD4+ T cells. Read as DNA, the sequence is TGTGCCAGCAGCGGGGTAGGAGATACGCAGTATTTT. Translation gives CASSGVGDTQYF.